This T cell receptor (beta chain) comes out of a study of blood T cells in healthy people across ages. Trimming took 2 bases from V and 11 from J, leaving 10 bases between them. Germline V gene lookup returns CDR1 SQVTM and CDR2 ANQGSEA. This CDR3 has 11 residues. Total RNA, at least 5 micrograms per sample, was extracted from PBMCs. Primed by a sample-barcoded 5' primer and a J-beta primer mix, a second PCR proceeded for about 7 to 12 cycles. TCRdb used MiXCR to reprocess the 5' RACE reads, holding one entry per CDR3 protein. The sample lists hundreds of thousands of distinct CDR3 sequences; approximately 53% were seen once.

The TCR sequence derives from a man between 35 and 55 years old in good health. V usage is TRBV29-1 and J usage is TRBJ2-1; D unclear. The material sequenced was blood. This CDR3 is CSVERWDKQFF. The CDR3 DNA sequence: TGCAGCGTTGAAAGGTGGGATAAGCAGTTCTTC.